This T cell receptor (beta chain) was identified in a study of blood T cell repertoires in COVID-19. TCRdb keeps only in-frame clones here, not all; method: immunoSEQ multiplex PCR. The sample carries roughly 200,000 clones, around 90% recorded once. There are 13 residues in the CDR3. The germline CDR1 and CDR2 sequences are MNHEY and SVGAGI. With 2 bases removed from V and 7 bases from J, the gap between germline ends came to 6 bases. As for this clone: The same CDR3 also results from other DNA sequences found in this sample.

This clonotype was sampled from a man younger than 35 with active or convalescent COVID-19. This chain links TRBV6-5 with TRBJ1-6; the D is unclear. Sequencing used peripheral blood. The CDR3 region is CASSYPGNSPLHF. The CDR3 nucleotides read TGTGCCAGCAGTTACCCAGGAAATTCACCCCTCCACTTT.